The T cell receptor beta chain described here comes from a study of T-cell reconstitution after alpha-beta-depleted transplantation in children. The J segment lost 4 bases and the V segment lost 5 bases, leaving 10 bases of the junction unmatched. The CDR3 extends over 17 amino acids. The germline V gene encodes CDR1 MNHEY and CDR2 SVGAGI. Preparation of the TCRbeta library used unique molecular identifiers. TCRdb re-called the PCR reads through MiXCR, storing one row per CDR3 protein. In the table there are about half a million distinct CDR3 sequences, approximately 12% of which are singletons. The gene calls are TRBV6-5 and TRBJ2-3; TRBD2 matches at 12 bases. Sequences were derived from PBMCs from the stem cell graft donor, sampled from the stem cell graft. The receptor was isolated from a human donor who donated a stem cell graft to a child with combined immunodeficiency. This CDR3 reads CASSNPSGGGNSDTQYF. CDR3 nucleotide sequence: TGTGCCAGCAGTAACCCTAGCGGGGGGGGGAATTCAGATACGCAGTATTTT.